The 32 T cell receptor beta chains reported below all come from one sample, sequenced in a study of regulatory T cells in long-lasting Graves disease (dated by TCRdb to the early 2020s). The method was multiplex PCR. These reads were obtained on an Illumina HiSeq 4000. iRepertoire HTBI primers and Arm-PCR amplification of CDR3 regions were used to construct TCR beta libraries. The raw public reads went through TCRdb reprocessing: fastp at Q25, MiXCR clone calling, in-frame beta chains kept. Every entry covers one CDR3 protein and lists the most common genes and DNA from its rows. This sample comprises around 320,000 distinct CDR3 sequences, approximately 15% of them detected only once. Roughly 29% of the sample rests with the top ten. Interpreted using the paper, the time point label stands for: newly diagnosed GD, antithyroid drugs for less than 3 months. For both TCR sequencing and RNA sequencing, RNA was extracted from PBMCs in TRIzol.

The same data also contributed to another study, on T cells in Graves' hyperthyroidism and ophthalmopathy.

Here the sequenced sample was peripheral blood mononuclear cells (PBMCs), taken at new diagnosis, from a patient treated with antithyroid drugs. The receptor source for this set is a man aged 35-49 years with Graves disease. Donor details come from another sample of the same person, matched by shared clones.

This clonotype appeared many times. The chain recombines TRBV27 with TRBJ2-2; TRBD2 agrees at 10 bases. J gave up 7 bases and V 3 bases, and 11 bases lay outside the gene matches. CDR1 is MNHEY and CDR2 is SMNVEV in the germline V gene (reference sequence). This CDR3 is built from 17 residues. In DNA form, the CDR3 reads TGTGCCAGCAGTTTGTTCTCAGCGGGGGGGCCGGTCGGGGAGCTGTTTTTT. This codes for CASSLFSAGGPVGELFF.

The chain uses TRBV11-2 and TRBJ2-5; D uncertain. This CDR3 is built from 14 residues. Germline CDR1 is SGHAT and CDR2 is FQNNGV. V dropped 3 bases and J dropped 2 bases, with 10 bases sitting between them. The CDR3 region is CASSLEPAQETQYF. Written as DNA, the CDR3 is TGTGCCAGCAGCTTGGAGCCTGCGCAAGAGACCCAGTACTTC.

This clonotype was observed at least ten times. This sequence joins TRBV29-1 and TRBJ2-3; D is possibly TRBD1 (6 bases). CDR1 is SQVTM and CDR2 is ANQGSEA in the germline V gene. This CDR3 contains 14 residues. Trimming stripped 4 bases from V and 2 bases from J, with 13 bases between. In nucleotides, the CDR3 is TGCAGCGTTGGTCCCACAGGGAACACAGATACGCAGTATTTT. Its protein product is CSVGPTGNTDTQYF.

This clonotype was picked up a small number of times. The CDR3 DNA is TGTGCCAGCAGTTTCTCCGGGACATCTAACGTCCTGACTTTC. It is translated as CASSFSGTSNVLTF. This sequence joins TRBV12-3 or TRBV12-4 and TRBJ2-6; a weak D match, TRBD1 (6 bases). The V end was cut by 3 bases, the J end by 10 bases, with 13 bases between. This CDR3 has 14 residues.

This clonotype occurred once. This could be a read error, since a much larger clone is one nucleotide away. This chain uses TRBV10-3 with TRBJ2-7; D is unresolved. V was trimmed by 2 bases and J by 3 bases, leaving 11 bases between them. This CDR3 is built from 14 residues. Germline values: CDR1 ENHRY, CDR2 SYGVKD. CDR3 sequence reads: CAISEIGRFYEQYF. In DNA, the CDR3 is TGTGCCATCAGTGAGATCGGCAGATTCTACGAGCAGTACTTC.

There are many counts of this clonotype. This chain uses TRBV11-3 with TRBJ1-1; possibly TRBD1 for D (5 bases). The CDR3 totals 14 residues. Trimming stripped 5 bases from V and 4 bases from J, with 14 bases between. In germline, CDR1 is SGHNT, CDR2 YENEEA. The CDR3 loop is CASSVGAARTEAFF. The CDR3 DNA sequence: TGTGCCAGCAGCGTAGGGGCCGCTCGCACTGAAGCTTTCTTT.

This clonotype showed up many times. This rearrangement joins TRBV30 to TRBJ2-7; no clear D gene. CDR3 length: 12 residues. Germline assignment: CDR1 GTSNPN and CDR2 SVGIG (reference sequence). V was shortened by 3 bases and J by 0 bases, with 6 bases between the two germline ends. CDR3 sequence reads: CAWSASSYEQYF. CDR3 DNA sequence: TGTGCCTGGAGCGCCAGCTCCTACGAGCAGTACTTC.

This clonotype was observed a handful of times. This chain joins TRBV5-6 and TRBJ1-1; the D gene is possibly TRBD1 (6 bases). The germline CDR1 and CDR2 sequences are SGHDT and YYEEEE. V lost 5 bases and J 0 bases, leaving 17 bases between the germline ends. The CDR3 totals 16 residues. The chain's CDR3 is CASSRFEQGMNTEAFF. The CDR3 region has the DNA TGTGCCAGCAGTCGATTTGAGCAGGGGATGAACACTGAAGCTTTCTTT.

The DNA for the CDR3 is TGTGCCAGCAGAGATCCAGGGAGCTCGGACGAGCAGTACTTC. This codes for CASRDPGSSDEQYF. This chain joins TRBV5-8 and TRBJ2-7; D tentatively reads TRBD1 or TRBD2 (5 bases each). The V gene lost 5 bases and the J gene lost 5 bases, with 17 bases spanning the gap. The CDR3 contains 14 residues. CDR1 and CDR2 (germline): SGHTS, YDEGEE.

This clonotype appeared many times. The rearrangement links TRBV20-1 to TRBJ2-5; TRBD2 matches 9 bases. V gave up 5 bases and J gave up 7 bases; unmatched junction bases: 11. Germline loops: CDR1 DFQATT, CDR2 SNEGSKA (reference sequence). The CDR3 sequence is 14 residues long. The CDR3 protein is CSAWGRGGAVTQYF. CDR3 in DNA: TGCAGTGCTTGGGGCCGCGGGGGGGCTGTGACCCAGTACTTC.

Many counts were recorded for this clonotype. The chain employs TRBV29-1 and TRBJ2-7; D not resolved. Trimming cost V 3 bases and J 1 base, with 10 bases left between them. The CDR3 consists of 13 residues. Germline CDR1 is SQVTM and CDR2 is ANQGSEA. In nucleotides, the CDR3 is TGCAGCGTTGATAGGGTCGGGTCCTACGAGCAGTACTTC. This sequence encodes CSVDRVGSYEQYF.

This clonotype has at least ten counts. The V and J genes are TRBV24-1 and TRBJ1-1; a weak D match, TRBD1 (6 bases). The CDR3 length is 14 residues. Looked up from germline, CDR1 is KGHDR and CDR2 is SFDVKD. Trimming left V 8 bases short and J 1 base short, with 13 bases between. Here the CDR3 DNA reads TGTGCCACCAAGGGCAGGGGCGAGAACACTGAAGCTTTCTTT. Amino acids: CATKGRGENTEAFF.

This clonotype was detected ten times or more. The CDR3: CASSTTHSGGSYNEQFF. In nucleotides, the CDR3 is TGTGCCAGCAGTACGACTCATAGCGGTGGGTCCTACAATGAGCAGTTCTTC. This chain joins TRBV28 and TRBJ2-1; perhaps TRBD2 as D (6 bases). With 5 bases removed from V and 1 base from J, the gap between germline ends came to 18 bases. Per the germline V gene, CDR1 is MDHEN and CDR2 is SYDVKM. This CDR3 is 17 amino acids long.

This clonotype came up a few times. This is likely a read error, given that the CDR3 carries no conserved phenylalanine or tryptophan at its end. The DNA is left out, because the CDR3 cannot be placed on it with certainty; the CDR3 is given as TCRdb lists it. The V gene is TRBV10-3, the J gene TRBJ2-3; the table calls TRBD1, which could not be checked here. Germline V CDR1 and CDR2: ENHRY, SYGVKD. Termini included, the CDR3 measures 12 amino acids. CDR3: CAISAGRGVHSL.

In this sample, this clonotype turned up many times. The V gene is TRBV28, the J gene TRBJ1-1; TRBD1 matches 8 bases. This CDR3 is 17 amino acids long. J was trimmed by 1 base and V by 6 bases; bases with no gene match: 13. The germline V gene has CDR1 MDHEN and CDR2 SYDVKM. As DNA, the CDR3 is TGTGCCAGCAGGCCTAGACAGGGGAGCTCTGGGAACACTGAAGCTTTCTTT. Amino acid sequence: CASRPRQGSSGNTEAFF. Full variable domain (rest looked up from reference TRBV28 and TRBJ1-1): DVKVTQSSRYLVKRTGEKVFLECVQDMDHENMFWYRQDPGLGLRLIYFSYDVKMKEKGDIPEGYSVSREKKERFSLILESASTNQTSMYLCASRPRQGSSGNTEAFFGQGTRLTVV.

This clonotype was counted many times. The gene calls are TRBV9 and TRBJ1-3; D gene uncertain. Trimming stripped 3 bases from V and 2 bases from J, with 12 bases between. The CDR3 runs to 15 residues. Germline CDR1 and CDR2: SGDLS and YYNGEE. CDR3 protein: CASSAPGEAGNTIYF. CDR3 coding DNA: TGTGCCAGCAGCGCCCCTGGGGAAGCTGGAAACACCATATATTTT.

This clonotype was picked up many times. The chain carries TRBV6-1 and TRBJ2-7; possibly TRBD1 for D (5 bases). Trimming took 4 bases from V and 3 from J, leaving 10 bases between them. The CDR3 has 13 residues. CDR1 and CDR2 from the germline V gene are MNHNS and SASEGT. The chain's CDR3 is CASSASQGYEQYF. The CDR3 DNA follows: TGTGCCAGCAGTGCCTCGCAGGGCTACGAGCAGTACTTC.

The sample holds many counts of this clonotype. The chain carries TRBV11-2 and TRBJ2-7; D not resolved. The CDR3 runs 14 residues. The V and J ends lost 1 base and 2 bases respectively, with 9 bases between them. Germline V gene data show CDR1 as SGHAT and CDR2 as FQNNGV. CDR3 bases: TGTGCCAGCAGCTTAGCGGGTACCCCCTACGAGCAGTACTTC. This codes for CASSLAGTPYEQYF.

V gene TRBV4-1 combines with J gene TRBJ1-4, with D tentatively TRBD1 (6 bases). Germline CDR1 and CDR2: MGHRA and YSYEKL. The CDR3 is made up of 13 amino acids. V shed 11 bases and J shed 7 bases, with 17 bases lying between them. CDR3 nucleotides: TGCGCCGGGGGCCGGACCAAGGGTGAAAAACTGTTTTTT. Translating gives CAGGRTKGEKLFF.

A few counts support this clonotype. This sequence joins TRBV20-1 and TRBJ1-5, with D tentatively TRBD1 (6 bases). The CDR3 contains 13 residues. Per the germline V gene, CDR1 is DFQATT and CDR2 is SNEGSKA (reference sequence). Trimming left V 4 bases short and J 6 bases short, with 13 bases between. This chain's CDR3 is CSATRGVAQPQHF. The CDR3 coding sequence is TGCAGTGCTACGAGGGGGGTTGCTCAGCCCCAGCATTTT.

This clonotype was seen many times. This chain connects TRBV2 to TRBJ2-7; 7 bases align to TRBD2. The CDR3 sequence is 14 residues long. Germline V CDR1 and CDR2: SNHLY, FYNNEI. With V trimmed by 7 bases and J by 0 bases, 6 bases remained unmatched. The CDR3 DNA reads TGTGCCAGCAATGGGGGGGTCCCCTCCTACGAGCAGTACTTC. It is translated as CASNGGVPSYEQYF.

This clonotype has a count of ten or more. The chain recombines TRBV7-2 with TRBJ2-3; a possible D gene is TRBD1 (6 bases). V was cut by 5 bases and J by 6 bases, with 21 bases left in between. This CDR3 is 16 amino acids long. Germline V CDR1 and CDR2: SGHTA, FQGNSA. CDR3 in amino acids: CASSPGAFPQTDTQYF. The CDR3 DNA follows: TGTGCCAGCAGCCCAGGGGCGTTCCCCCAGACTGATACGCAGTATTTT.

In regard to this clonotype: A read error may explain this, as a much larger clone is one base away. The CDR3 coding sequence is TGTGCCAGCAGTTTGATTGGGGACGGCTACAATGAGCAGTACTTC. Translated: CASSLIGDGYNEQYF. The chain couples TRBV28 to TRBJ2-5, with D perhaps being TRBD1 or TRBD2 (5 bases each). CDR1 is MDHEN and CDR2 is SYDVKM in the germline V gene. This CDR3 is 15 amino acids long. The V gene lost 3 bases and the J gene lost 11 bases, with 22 bases spanning the gap.

The chain couples TRBV6-2 or TRBV6-3 to TRBJ2-1; the D is unclear. This CDR3 spans 15 amino acids. The germline CDR1 and CDR2 sequences are MNHEY and SVGEGT. Trimming removed 2 bases at V and 0 bases at J, with 8 bases between. The CDR3 region is CASSYVSSSYNEQFF. CDR3 nucleotide sequence: TGTGCCAGCAGTTACGTTAGTAGCTCCTACAATGAGCAGTTCTTC.

Ten or more counts support this clonotype. J is TRBJ2-3 and V is TRBV28; weak D call: TRBD1 (7 bases). Germline-derived CDR1 and CDR2 are MDHEN and SYDVKM. The CDR3 is made up of 16 amino acids. Trimming left V 5 bases short and J 1 base short, with 16 bases between. CDR3 nucleotide sequence: TGTGCCAGCAGTGCACTCGGCAGGGGGGGCACAGATACGCAGTATTTT. Its protein is CASSALGRGGTDTQYF.

The chain employs TRBV27 and TRBJ2-2; D not certain. The germline CDR1 and CDR2 sequences are MNHEY and SMNVEV (reference sequence). This CDR3 is built from 15 residues. V lost 4 bases and J lost 4, with 13 bases in between. The CDR3 protein is CASSSRLGGTGELFF. Here the CDR3 DNA reads TGTGCCAGCAGTTCCCGCCTGGGTGGCACCGGGGAGCTGTTTTTT.

At least ten counts were recorded for this clonotype. The chain joins TRBV28 to TRBJ2-7; D is uncertain. V gave up 3 bases and J gave up 4 bases, with 1 base separating them. The germline gives CDR1 MDHEN, CDR2 SYDVKM. This CDR3 spans 10 amino acids. The CDR3 DNA is TGTGCCAGCAGTTTGTACGAGCAGTACTTC. It yields the protein CASSLYEQYF.

The chain has TRBV6-6 and TRBJ2-1, with no clear D. The CDR3 spans 15 residues. Germline CDR1 is MNHNY and CDR2 is SVGAGI (reference sequence). The V and J ends lost 0 bases and 2 bases respectively, with 8 bases between them. For the CDR3, the DNA is TGTGCCAGCAGTTACTCGCCCGATCCCTACAATGAGCAGTTCTTC. Translating gives CASSYSPDPYNEQFF.

At least ten counts were recorded for this clonotype. V is TRBV11-2 and J is TRBJ1-4; 9 nucleotides line up with TRBD1. This CDR3 is built from 14 residues. From germline, CDR1 is SGHAT and CDR2 FQNNGV. Trimming took 5 bases from V and 5 from J; bases not matched to a gene: 3. CDR3 in DNA: TGTGCCAGCAGCCGGACAGGGGTCAATGAAAAACTGTTTTTT. It yields the protein CASSRTGVNEKLFF.

On this clonotype itself: A much larger clone differs by one base, so this may be a read error. This sequence joins TRBV11-2 and TRBJ2-2; weak D call: TRBD1 (5 bases). Germline lookup yields CDR1 SGHAT and CDR2 FQNNGV. Trimming removed 4 bases at V and 8 bases at J, with 14 bases between. This CDR3 has 14 residues. The CDR3, as DNA: TGTGCCAGCAGCTCCTGGCAGGGATCGGGGGAGCTGTTTTTT. As protein: CASSSWQGSGELFF.

V is TRBV5-1 and J is TRBJ2-7, with 8 bases that match TRBD1. The CDR3 consists of 12 residues. Germline trimming cut 4 bases from V and 8 bases from J; bases unmatched to any gene: 5. Germline V gene sequence: CDR1 SGHRS, CDR2 YFSETQ. In nucleotides, the CDR3 is TGCGCCAGCAGCCAGACAGGGGCCAAGCAGTACTTC. Translating gives CASSQTGAKQYF.

Remarks on this clonotype: A read error is likely here: a far larger clone is one base away. The rearrangement uses TRBV28 and TRBJ1-1; no clear D. The CDR3 extends over 13 amino acids. Germline CDR1 is MDHEN and CDR2 is SYDVKM. The CDR3 here is CASSLLEDTGAFF. The CDR3 bases are TGTGCCAGCTCACTCCTAGAAGACACTGGAGCTTTCTTT. Looking up the rest from reference TRBV28 and TRBJ1-1 gives the full variable domain: DVKVTQSSRYLVKRTGEKVFLECVQDMDHENMFWYRQDPGLGLRLIYFSYDVKMKEKGDIPEGYSVSREKKERFSLILESASTNQTSMYLCASSLLEDTGAFFGQGTRLTVV.